This T cell receptor (beta chain) was identified during a study of blood T cell repertoires in COVID-19. On the study more broadly: Material from acute and convalescent COVID-19 was sourced from the United States, Italy and Spain.

Original analysis: By means of reference gene primer amplification, nucleated cell counts were estimated. This table comes from immunoSEQ multiplex PCR, and its TCRdb copy is limited to in-frame clones, with some not included. That table supplies the V and J calls and clone size; D and trimming were determined from the DNA. The data contain about 280,000 clones, approximately 85% of them seen just once; the ten biggest clones take up 10% to 15%. The CDR3 is 15 residues long. Germline loops: CDR1 SEHNR, CDR2 FQNEAQ (reference sequence). The V segment lost 4 bases and the J segment 10 bases; nucleotides outside the gene matches: 6.

The sequenced sample consisted of peripheral blood. The V gene is TRBV7-9, the J gene TRBJ2-1; the match to TRBD2 covers 14 bases. The receptor was derived from a human donor in a cohort sampled during active COVID-19. In nucleotides, the CDR3 is TGTGCCAGCAGCTCCGCGGGACTAGCGGGAGAAGAGCAGTTCTTC. Residues: CASSSAGLAGEEQFF.